The sequence of this T cell receptor beta chain was determined in a study of Graves' ophthalmopathy and Graves' hyperthyroidism. The authors amplified TCR beta CDR3 regions, and they did so from RNA transcripts for repertoire sequencing. Second-round multiplex PCR followed a first-round RT-PCR using HTBI primers. Each CDR3 protein gets one entry after TCRdb re-called the multiplex PCR reads with MiXCR. There are 1 million to 1.3 million distinct CDR3 sequences in the sample; about 36% occur only once, and over 8.5% lies in the top ten. The V gene's germline CDR1 is SNHLY and CDR2 FYNNEI. The CDR3 runs 14 residues. The V end was cut by 4 bases, the J end by 5 bases, with 14 bases between. Regarding the study as a whole: The model forecast ophthalmopathy progression, reaching 60% to 71% sensitivity and 72% to 80% specificity.

This clonotype is a singleton in its sample. Antigen: not known. The hyperthyroidism patients, aged 18 to 65, had been newly diagnosed, with under 2 months' duration. This chain links TRBV2 with TRBJ2-5, with D perhaps matching TRBD1 or TRBD2 (5 bases each). Sequencing was performed on peripheral blood or thyroid tissue (not recorded which). The clonotype was recovered from an adult man with Graves' hyperthyroidism. The CDR3 sequence is CASSGQGRGETQYF. DNA for the CDR3: TGTGCCAGCAGTGGGCAGGGACGAGGGGAGACCCAGTACTTC. Based on the CDR3 plus reference TRBV2 and TRBJ2-5, the full variable domain is EPEVTQTPSHQVTQMGQEVILRCVPISNHLYFYWYRQILGQKVEFLVSFYNNEISEKSEIFDDQFSVERPDGSNFTLKIRSTKLEDSAMYFCASSGQGRGETQYFGPGTRLLVL.